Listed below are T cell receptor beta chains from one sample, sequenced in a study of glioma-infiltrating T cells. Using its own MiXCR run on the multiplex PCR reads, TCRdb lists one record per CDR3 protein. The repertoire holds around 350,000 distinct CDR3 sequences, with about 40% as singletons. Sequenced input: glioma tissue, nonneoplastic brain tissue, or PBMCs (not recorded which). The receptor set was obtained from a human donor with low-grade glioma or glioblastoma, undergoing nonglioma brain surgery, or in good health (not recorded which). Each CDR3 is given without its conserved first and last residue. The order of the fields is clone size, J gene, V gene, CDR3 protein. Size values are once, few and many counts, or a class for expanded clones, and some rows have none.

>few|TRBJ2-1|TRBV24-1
ATSDLPGAGHLYNEQF
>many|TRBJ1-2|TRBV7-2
ASSPGALNYGYT
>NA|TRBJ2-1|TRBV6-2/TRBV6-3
ASRPAGGSGSNEQF
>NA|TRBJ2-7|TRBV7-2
ASSPDRGLGEQY
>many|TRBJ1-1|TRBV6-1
ASSPQGTRTEAF
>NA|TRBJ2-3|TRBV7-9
ASSQRKLADRADTQY
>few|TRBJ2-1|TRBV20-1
SARDRPSGRGGQF
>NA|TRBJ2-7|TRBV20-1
SALGQSEQY
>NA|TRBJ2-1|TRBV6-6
ASSYRGRSSYNEQF
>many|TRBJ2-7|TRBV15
ATTLGIRLAGYYEQY
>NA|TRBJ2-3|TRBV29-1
SVERSGGRTDTQY
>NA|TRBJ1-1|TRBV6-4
ASKRTVRGTEAF
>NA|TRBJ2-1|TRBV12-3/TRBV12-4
ASSIDRGSYNEQF
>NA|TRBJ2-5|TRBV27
ASSFGILAAQETLY
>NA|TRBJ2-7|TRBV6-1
ASSGRDRVSRYEQY
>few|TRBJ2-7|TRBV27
ASRGGTARTYEQY
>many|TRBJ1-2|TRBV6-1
ASSKTGEDGYT
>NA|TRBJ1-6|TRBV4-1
ASGQDQGSPLH
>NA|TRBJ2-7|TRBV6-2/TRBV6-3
ASSYRIPGTSGREQY
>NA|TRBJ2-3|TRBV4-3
ASSPTGPPDTDTQY
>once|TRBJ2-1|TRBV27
AGSFAGTSYNEQF
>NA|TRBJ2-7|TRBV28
ASSQSVGGYEQY
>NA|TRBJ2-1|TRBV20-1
SARVPSGRDNERF
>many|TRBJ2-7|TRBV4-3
ASSPLTGGRAGEQY
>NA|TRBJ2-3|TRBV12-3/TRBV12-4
ASSGLAGPTDTQY